The next 2 T cell receptor beta chains were all read from a single sample in a study of cytomegalovirus exposure and HLA in healthy donors. Primers: 60 Vbeta forward and 13 Jbeta reverse. Measured with immunoSEQ multiplex PCR; TCRdb has only the in-frame clones, and not every one. This table has roughly 120,000 clones, approximately 78% appearing once. The sample comprised PBMCs. The origin of the receptors is a man aged 40-49 years in good health and CMV-seronegative.

The chain employs TRBV10-3 and TRBJ1-3; TRBD1 aligns across 7 bases. The CDR3 contains 16 residues. The V and J ends lost 9 bases and 0 bases, in that order; junction bases with no gene match: 11. Germline assignment: CDR1 ENHRY and CDR2 SYGVKD. Written as DNA, the CDR3 is TGTGCCATAAGGACAGGTCTCCGTGTCTCTGGAAACACCATATATTTT. Its protein is CAIRTGLRVSGNTIYF.

V is TRBV30 and J is TRBJ1-1; 7 bases agree with TRBD1. Germline values: CDR1 GTSNPN, CDR2 SVGIG (reference sequence). Trimming cost V 5 bases and J 2 bases; bases outside gene matches: 2. This CDR3 is built from 12 residues. The CDR3 bases are TGTGCCTGGGGGGACAGAAACACTGAAGCTTTCTTT. Translation: CAWGDRNTEAFF.